This T cell receptor (beta chain) was identified during a study of shared clonotypes between healthy human individuals. Study overall: Each donor contributed plates that comprised three CD4 naive, three CD4 memory, two CD8 naive and one CD8 memory.

Each subset's genomic DNA was shared equally among a number of immunoSEQ plates. The protocol was immunoSEQ multiplex PCR, while the TCRdb copy is restricted to in-frame clones and leaves out a portion. The repertoire has over a million clones, around 98.5% of them found once; the top ten carry approximately 0.38%. Naive CD45RA+ and memory CD45RA-negative subsets were split from CD4+ cells. CDR1 is MNHEY and CDR2 is SMNVEV in the germline V gene (reference sequence). CDR3 length: 11 residues. The sequenced sample consisted of naive CD4+ T cells sorted from blood. Stated subset: CD45RA+ positively selected. The sequence was obtained from a young man in good health. The chain recombines TRBV27 with TRBJ2-3; D gene ambiguous. The CDR3 coding sequence is TGTGTCCCGTCTCTCACAGATACGCAGTATTTT. This translates into CVPSLTDTQYF.